Listed here are 27 T cell receptor beta chains from one sample, sequenced in a study of follicular helper T cells after annual influenza vaccination. The time point here: 2015-2016 season, 7 days after influenza vaccination. Generated by immunoSEQ multiplex PCR, the TCRdb table keeps only in-frame clones and is missing some. There are approximately 10,000 clones in the sample; 70% to 90% occur only once, and roughly 0.45% lies in the top ten. The starting material was CXCR5+ CD38- circulating T follicular helper cells from blood, obtained 7 days after influenza vaccination. Subset noted: circulating Tfh, non-naive CD4+CXCR5+PD-1+ (ICOS+CD38+ or ICOS-CD38-). The source of these receptors is an adult who received the influenza vaccine.

The chain has TRBV18 and TRBJ1-3; D is unresolved. Germline lookup yields CDR1 KGHSH and CDR2 LQKENI. The CDR3 runs 12 residues. Trimming shortened V by 6 bases and J by 4 bases, and 7 bases separated the two germline ends. The CDR3 DNA reads as TGTGCCAGCTCGGAAGCCGGAAACACCATATATTTT. It specifies CASSEAGNTIYF.

For this clone: The sample holds other DNA sequences that translate to the same CDR3. The genes are TRBV5-1 and TRBJ2-1; D may match TRBD1 or TRBD2 (5 bases each). The CDR3 is 15 amino acids. CDR1 is SGHRS, CDR2 YFSETQ, per germline. Trimming cost V 0 bases and J 9 bases, with 16 bases left between them. The CDR3 here is CASSLGVGGFGEQFF. CDR3 in DNA: TGCGCCAGCAGCTTGGGGGTTGGGGGTTTCGGTGAGCAGTTCTTC.

The CDR3 sequence: CASSEHLWTGGNTEAFF. The CDR3 DNA follows: TGTGCCAGCAGTGAACACCTTTGGACAGGGGGCAACACTGAAGCTTTCTTT. The chain combines TRBV6-1 with TRBJ1-1; the match to TRBD1 covers 11 bases. The length of the CDR3 is 17 residues. From germline, CDR1 is MNHNS and CDR2 SASEGT. V was clipped by 2 bases and J by 2 bases; unmatched bases: 7.

The rearrangement links TRBV27 to TRBJ2-3, with 7 bases identical to TRBD1. This CDR3 has 15 residues. Germline CDR1 reads MNHEY; CDR2 reads SMNVEV (reference sequence). V lost 6 bases and J lost 2; bases outside the gene matches: 8. The CDR3 nucleotides read TGTGCCAGCAGAAGACAGGGCTTTACCACAGATACGCAGTATTTT. Translation: CASRRQGFTTDTQYF.

The J gene is TRBJ1-1, the V gene TRBV10-3; D not certain. The germline V and J ends were trimmed by 6 bases and 1 base, with 9 bases remaining between them. From germline, CDR1 is ENHRY and CDR2 SYGVKD. The CDR3 extends over 13 amino acids. The CDR3 here is CAIREDGNTEAFF. The CDR3 bases are TGTGCCATCAGAGAGGACGGGAACACTGAAGCTTTCTTT.

The chain has TRBV7-2 and TRBJ2-1, with D perhaps given as TRBD1 or TRBD2 (5 bases each). V shed 5 bases and J shed 2 bases, with 10 bases lying between them. CDR1 SGHTA and CDR2 FQGNSA come from the germline V gene. The CDR3 contains 14 residues. The CDR3 region is CASSPRDAYNEQFF. CDR3 DNA sequence: TGTGCCAGCAGCCCTCGGGACGCCTACAATGAGCAGTTCTTC.

This sequence joins TRBV19 and TRBJ2-5; D gene ambiguous. The germline V gene has CDR1 LNHDA and CDR2 SQIVND (reference sequence). The CDR3 is 13 amino acids. Trimming pared 3 bases from V and 3 bases from J, leaving 8 bases between. The CDR3 coding sequence is TGTGCCAGTAGTATTGCAAGGGAAGAGACCCAGTACTTC. It translates to CASSIAREETQYF.

This chain joins TRBV7-8 and TRBJ1-1; 9 bases match TRBD1. CDR1 is SGHVS and CDR2 is FQNEAQ in the germline V gene. The CDR3 extends over 18 amino acids. Trimming removed 4 bases from V and 0 bases from J; junction bases left unmatched: 12. The CDR3 region has the DNA TGTGCCAGCAGCTCTAGAGTAGGGACAGGGTATGTGAACACTGAAGCTTTCTTT. Translating it yields CASSSRVGTGYVNTEAFF.

V gene TRBV28 combines with J gene TRBJ1-5; D unclear. The CDR3 is 14 amino acids. The V end lost 8 bases, the J end lost 6 bases, and 17 bases lay between the germline ends. Germline CDR1 reads MDHEN; CDR2 reads SYDVKM. The chain's CDR3 is CASLVAGGLQPQHF. In DNA form, the CDR3 reads TGTGCCAGCCTGGTAGCAGGCGGGCTTCAGCCCCAGCATTTT.

The J gene is TRBJ1-1, the V gene TRBV6-1; D perhaps matches TRBD1 (6 bases). Germline-derived CDR1 and CDR2 are MNHNS and SASEGT. The CDR3 is made up of 11 amino acids. The V gene lost 9 bases and the J gene lost 7 bases, with 12 bases spanning the gap. This chain's CDR3 is CASEGGGEAFF. The CDR3 DNA reads TGTGCCAGTGAGGGGGGCGGTGAAGCTTTCTTT.

The V and J genes are TRBV18 and TRBJ1-6, with a possible D match to TRBD1 (5 bases). Germline CDR1 and CDR2: KGHSH and LQKENI. The CDR3 is 16 amino acids. V lost 0 bases and J lost 5, with 11 bases in between. In nucleotides, the CDR3 is TGTGCCAGCTCACCACCCCAGGGTTTCCATAATTCACCCCTCCACTTT. Its translation is CASSPPQGFHNSPLHF.

This clone was seen a handful of times. The chain carries TRBV7-2 and TRBJ2-7; D is undetermined. The CDR3 totals 13 residues. Germline V gene data show CDR1 as SGHTA and CDR2 as FQGNSA. The V end was cut by 2 bases, the J end by 0 bases, with 5 bases between. In DNA form, the CDR3 reads TGTGCCAGCAGCTTACAGACCTCCTACGAGCAGTACTTC. It specifies CASSLQTSYEQYF.

This chain joins TRBV27 and TRBJ2-2, with a tentative D call TRBD1 (6 bases). V lost 0 bases, J lost 5 bases, and 16 bases lay in between. The V gene's germline CDR1 is MNHEY and CDR2 SMNVEV (reference sequence). The CDR3 extends over 17 amino acids. CDR3 sequence: CASSLSDPGQGTGELFF. CDR3 DNA: TGTGCCAGCAGTTTATCGGACCCGGGACAAGGAACCGGGGAGCTGTTTTTT.

This clone was seen once. The rearrangement uses TRBV6-1 and TRBJ2-7, with D possibly TRBD1 on 6 matching bases. Germline-derived CDR1 and CDR2 are MNHNS and SASEGT. V lost 8 bases and J 5 bases, leaving 19 bases between the germline ends. The CDR3 runs to 14 residues. The CDR3 sequence: CASGKQGSGNEQYF. The CDR3 coding sequence is TGTGCCAGCGGGAAACAGGGATCCGGCAACGAGCAGTACTTC.

This rearrangement joins TRBV7-6 to TRBJ2-2; 12 bases line up with TRBD2. The junction had 6 bases not matched to a gene; V was cut back by 4 bases and J by 6 bases. CDR3 length equals 16 residues. Germline loops: CDR1 SGHVS, CDR2 FNYEAQ. Written as DNA, the CDR3 is TGTGCCAGCAGCTCAGGACTAGCGGGGTGGTCCGGGGAGCTGTTTTTT. It encodes CASSSGLAGWSGELFF.

This clone turned up a few times. The chain uses TRBV2 and TRBJ1-6; D is ambiguous. Germline V lookup: CDR1 SNHLY, CDR2 FYNNEI. CDR3 size: 15 residues. V dropped 0 bases and J dropped 10 bases, with 13 bases sitting between them. In DNA form, the CDR3 reads TGTGCCAGCAGTGAAGCGAATTCTTTAACGTCACCCCTCCACTTT. This codes for CASSEANSLTSPLHF.

The J gene is TRBJ2-7, the V gene TRBV7-2; maybe TRBD1 (5 bases). V lost 5 bases, J lost 0 bases, and 11 bases lay in between. Germline V gives CDR1 SGHTA, CDR2 FQGNSA. This CDR3 has 14 residues. CDR3 region: CASSPQGSSYEQYF. CDR3 in DNA: TGTGCCAGCAGCCCCCAGGGTAGCTCCTACGAGCAGTACTTC.

This rearrangement joins TRBV5-1 to TRBJ2-3, with a weak D call TRBD2 (6 bases). CDR1 is SGHRS, CDR2 YFSETQ, per germline. The V end lost 3 bases, the J end lost 1 base, and 9 bases lay between the germline ends. The CDR3 is made up of 14 amino acids. The CDR3: CASSWSGGTDTQYF. CDR3 DNA sequence: TGCGCCAGCAGCTGGTCGGGGGGCACAGATACGCAGTATTTT. Full variable domain (outside the CDR3, taken from reference TRBV5-1 and TRBJ2-3): KAGVTQTPRYLIKTRGQQVTLSCSPISGHRSVSWYQQTPGQGLQFLFEYFSETQRNKGNFPGRFSGRQFSNSRSEMNVSTLELGDSALYLCASSWSGGTDTQYFGPGTRLTVL.

The chain has TRBV19 and TRBJ1-2, with D hard to call. Looked up from germline, CDR1 is LNHDA and CDR2 is SQIVND (reference sequence). Trimming removed 8 bases from V and 0 bases from J, with 10 bases in between. CDR3 length equals 13 residues. In DNA, the CDR3 is TGTGCCAGTCGCAGAGAGACTAACTATGGCTACACCTTC. Its translation is CASRRETNYGYTF.

This clone has only a few counts. The genes are TRBV6-4 and TRBJ1-6; D unresolved. The length of the CDR3 is 10 residues. The V and J ends lost 3 bases and 9 bases respectively, with 0 bases between them. Germline assignment: CDR1 MRHNA and CDR2 SNTAGT. The CDR3 spells CASSDSPLHF. CDR3 nucleotides: TGTGCCAGCAGTGATTCACCCCTCCACTTT.

CDR3 residues: CASSVKSTHRGPTDTQYF. The DNA of the CDR3 is TGTGCCAGCAGCGTAAAGTCAACACACAGGGGACCAACCGATACGCAGTATTTT. The chain couples TRBV9 to TRBJ2-3; 7 bases match TRBD1. This CDR3 is built from 18 residues. Trimming took 1 base from V and 6 from J; bases not matched to a gene: 17. Looked up from germline, CDR1 is SGDLS and CDR2 is YYNGEE.

As DNA, the CDR3 is TGTGCCAGCAGCCACGGAGTGAACACTGAAGCTTTCTTT. Translation: CASSHGVNTEAFF. V usage is TRBV11-2 and J usage is TRBJ1-1; unclear D gene. The germline V gene has CDR1 SGHAT and CDR2 FQNNGV. The ends were cut back, 5 bases at V and 0 bases at J, with 7 bases in the middle. The CDR3 totals 13 residues.

The table lists this clone with a count of one. The chain links TRBV6-1 to TRBJ2-3; a weak D match, TRBD1 (6 bases). Germline lookup yields CDR1 MNHNS and CDR2 SASEGT. The V end was cut by 8 bases, the J end by 0 bases, with 9 bases between. This CDR3 has 13 amino acids. Here the CDR3 DNA reads TGTGCCAGCCACACAGGGAGCACAGATACGCAGTATTTT. It encodes CASHTGSTDTQYF.

The sample holds a few counts of this clone. The V call is TRBV7-9, the J call TRBJ2-7; no clear D gene. Germline CDR1 reads SEHNR; CDR2 reads FQNEAQ (reference sequence). Trimming cost V 4 bases and J 1 base, with 8 bases left between them. This CDR3 is built from 13 residues. This CDR3 is CASSSDLSYEQYF. In DNA, the CDR3 is TGTGCCAGCAGCTCCGACCTATCCTACGAGCAGTACTTC.

This sequence joins TRBV9 and TRBJ1-2; possible D gene TRBD1, 6 bases. Germline values: CDR1 SGDLS, CDR2 YYNGEE. Deletions cut 4 bases from V and 2 bases from J, with 12 bases between. The CDR3 extends over 14 amino acids. The CDR3 reads CASSPDRPNYGYTF. The CDR3 bases are TGTGCCAGCAGCCCCGACAGGCCGAACTATGGCTACACCTTC.

The V and J genes are TRBV18 and TRBJ1-4, with 8 bases lining up with TRBD1. The V and J ends lost 3 bases and 1 base, in that order; junction bases with no gene match: 4. The CDR3 extends over 16 amino acids. The germline V gene encodes CDR1 KGHSH and CDR2 LQKENI. CDR3 protein: CASSPDRDGTNEKLFF. In DNA, the CDR3 is TGTGCCAGCTCACCGGACAGGGATGGAACTAATGAAAAACTGTTTTTT.

J is TRBJ1-2 and V is TRBV6-6; D is possibly TRBD1 (6 bases). Germline V gives CDR1 MNHNY, CDR2 SVGAGI (reference sequence). Trimming left V 4 bases short and J 8 bases short, with 17 bases between. The CDR3 loop spans 14 amino acids. CDR3 coding DNA: TGTGCCAGCAGTTTTCTTGACAGGAGTAAAGGCTACACCTTC. This codes for CASSFLDRSKGYTF.